These 27 T cell receptor beta chains were all obtained from the same sample, sequenced in a study of regulatory T cells in long-lasting Graves disease. Libraries of TCR beta came from iRepertoire HTBI primers plus Arm-PCR of CDR3 regions. One entry per CDR3 protein results from TCRdb running MiXCR on the multiplex PCR reads. This table has a few hundred thousand distinct CDR3 sequences, approximately 22% appearing once. Time point indicated: persistent/refractory GD, antithyroid drugs over 5 years with positive TRAb. There was RNA extracted from PBMCs, and the TCR library was made from it. The material sequenced was peripheral blood mononuclear cells (PBMCs), taken when the disease was refractory, from a patient treated with antithyroid drugs. All receptors come from a female donor with Graves disease.

This clonotype was detected many times. V and J are TRBV7-9 and TRBJ1-2; D unresolved. CDR1 SEHNR and CDR2 FQNEAQ come from the germline V gene (reference sequence). V was pared by 5 bases and J by 6 bases, with 13 bases between. CDR3 size: 13 residues. CDR3: CASSQPTGNGYTF. For the CDR3, the DNA is TGTGCCAGCAGCCAACCGACGGGGAATGGCTACACCTTC.

This clonotype was observed many times. This sequence joins TRBV10-3 and TRBJ1-3; D is unclear. V shed 3 bases and J shed 0 bases, with 15 bases lying between them. This CDR3 contains 17 residues. Germline CDR1 ENHRY, CDR2 SYGVKD. The DNA of the CDR3 is TGTGCCATCAGTGACGGCCTGTCCCTTCTCTCTGGAAACACCATATATTTT. Translated, it gives CAISDGLSLLSGNTIYF.

The chain joins TRBV7-8 to TRBJ2-7; 8 positions agree with TRBD1. The germline V gene encodes CDR1 SGHVS and CDR2 FQNEAQ. The V gene end was trimmed by 5 bases and the J gene end by 11 bases; junction bases not matched to a gene: 8. This CDR3 is 12 amino acids long. CDR3 in DNA: TGTGCCAGCAGCACCGGACAGGGAGTGAAGTACTTC. Encoded protein: CASSTGQGVKYF.

As to this clonotype: A read error may account for a junction end that differs from germline. The rearrangement joins TRBV19 to TRBJ1-1; tentatively, D is TRBD1 (5 bases). The CDR3 is 17 amino acids. Germline V gene data show CDR1 as LNHDA and CDR2 as SQIVND (reference sequence). The CDR3 spells CASTPYGGEPSNTEASF. CDR3 DNA sequence: TGTGCCAGTACCCCTTATGGAGGGGAGCCTTCGAACACTGAAGCTTCCTTT.

This clonotype was counted ten times or more. The gene calls are TRBV28 and TRBJ1-2, with D possibly being TRBD1 (6 bases). The germline V gene has CDR1 MDHEN and CDR2 SYDVKM. CDR3 length: 15 residues. Trimming took 3 bases from V and 7 from J, leaving 18 bases between them. The chain's CDR3 is CASSFRVRGRPGYTF. DNA of the CDR3: TGTGCCAGCAGTTTCCGGGTACGGGGGCGCCCTGGCTACACCTTC.

This chain uses TRBV6-5 with TRBJ2-7; 9 bases map to TRBD2. V was clipped by 2 bases and J by 2 bases; unmatched bases: 4. CDR1 MNHEY and CDR2 SVGAGI come from the germline V gene. CDR3 length: 15 amino acids. CDR3 nucleotide sequence: TGTGCCAGCAGTTACGAGACTAGCGGTACCTACGAGCAGTACTTC. Protein product: CASSYETSGTYEQYF.

This clonotype has just a few counts. The rearrangement uses TRBV20-1 and TRBJ1-2; D is uncertain. The CDR3 consists of 13 residues. Germline loops: CDR1 DFQATT, CDR2 SNEGSKA (reference sequence). With 2 bases removed from V and 4 bases from J, the gap between germline ends came to 11 bases. DNA of the CDR3: TGCAGTGCTAGATCTGACACAGCCTATGGCTACACCTTC. It encodes CSARSDTAYGYTF.

The gene calls are TRBV7-9 and TRBJ2-5; the match to TRBD2 covers 8 bases. The end of the DNA fits TRBJ2-1 better, so the J call may be wrong. The germline gives CDR1 SEHNR, CDR2 FQNEAQ (reference sequence). The CDR3 totals 18 residues. CDR3: CASSLLTGPSGSGNEQFF. As DNA, the CDR3 is TGTGCCAGCAGCTTACTGACGGGGCCGAGCGGGAGTGGAAATGAGCAGTTCTTC.

This clonotype was found many times. The chain has TRBV27 and TRBJ1-3; 12 positions agree with TRBD1. Germline loops: CDR1 MNHEY, CDR2 SMNVEV (reference sequence). J lost 3 bases, V lost 0 bases, and 9 bases had no gene match. The CDR3 is 19 amino acids. As DNA, the CDR3 is TGTGCCAGCAGTTTATCCGGGACAGGGGGCGCAGGATATGGAAACACCATATATTTT. It yields the protein CASSLSGTGGAGYGNTIYF.

This clonotype was picked up many times. This chain connects TRBV29-1 to TRBJ2-5, with D tentatively TRBD1 (5 bases). Germline V gene lookup returns CDR1 SQVTM and CDR2 ANQGSEA. The CDR3 totals 15 residues. V was trimmed by 7 bases and J by 2 bases, leaving 20 bases between them. This chain's CDR3 is CSARTRAIDQETQYF. CDR3 nucleotides: TGCAGCGCCCGGACACGGGCAATAGATCAAGAGACCCAGTACTTC. Full variable domain (rest looked up from reference TRBV29-1 and TRBJ2-5): SAVISQKPSRDICQRGTSLTIQCQVDSQVTMMFWYRQQPGQSLTLIATANQGSEATYESGFVIDKFPISRPNLTFSTLTVSNMSPEDSSIYLCSARTRAIDQETQYFGPGTRLLVL.

This clonotype was seen repeatedly, ten times or more. The chain employs TRBV12-3 or TRBV12-4 and TRBJ2-5; a weak D match, TRBD1 (6 bases). This CDR3 spans 15 amino acids. The germline V and J ends were trimmed by 5 bases and 7 bases, with 20 bases remaining between them. The CDR3 spells CASSPRAATRGTQYF. CDR3 bases: TGTGCCAGCAGTCCCCGGGCCGCAACCAGGGGGACCCAGTACTTC.

In its sample, this clonotype was seen once. This chain joins TRBV18 and TRBJ1-1, with D maybe TRBD1 (5 bases). This CDR3 comprises 15 residues. The germline gives CDR1 KGHSH, CDR2 LQKENI. The V end lost 0 bases, the J end lost 1 base, and 9 bases lay between the germline ends. The CDR3 is CASSPPGLQNTEAFF. CDR3 DNA sequence: TGTGCCAGCTCACCACCGGGACTCCAGAACACTGAAGCTTTCTTT. Full variable domain (outside the CDR3, taken from reference TRBV18 and TRBJ1-1): NAGVMQNPRHLVRRRGQEARLRCSPMKGHSHVYWYRQLPEEGLKFMVYLQKENIIDESGMPKERFSAEFPKEGPSILRIQQVVRGDSAAYFCASSPPGLQNTEAFFGQGTRLTVV.

This chain joins TRBV28 and TRBJ1-4; D is unclear. CDR3 length: 13 amino acids. The germline V gene has CDR1 MDHEN and CDR2 SYDVKM. Trimming left V 6 bases short and J 4 bases short, with 9 bases between. CDR3 sequence: CASRITNNEKLFF. DNA for the CDR3: TGTGCCAGCAGAATTACAAATAATGAAAAACTGTTTTTT.

This clonotype was detected only once. A much larger clone lies one base from this, so it may be a read error. This chain joins TRBV25-1 and TRBJ2-2; D gene ambiguous. The CDR3 has 12 amino acids. CDR1 is MGHDK, CDR2 SYGVNS, per germline. V lost 4 bases to trimming and J lost 6 bases, with 6 bases between them. CDR3 nucleotide sequence: TGTGCCAGCAGTGTCAACCCCGGGGAGCTGTTTTTT. Its translation: CASSVNPGELFF.

Remarks on this clonotype: This may be a read error, as it is one base from a much larger clone. The CDR3 loop is CASRILGYSNQPQHF. Here the CDR3 DNA reads TGTGCCAGCAGAATTCTAGGCTATAGCAATCAGCCCCAGCATTTT. The rearrangement links TRBV28 to TRBJ1-5; D is ambiguous. Deletions cut 6 bases from V and 0 bases from J, with 12 bases between. In germline, CDR1 is MDHEN, CDR2 SYDVKM. This CDR3 contains 15 residues.

The gene calls are TRBV25-1 and TRBJ2-7; the D is unclear. CDR3 length: 13 residues. Trimming removed 4 bases from V and 3 bases from J, with 10 bases in between. CDR1 is MGHDK, CDR2 SYGVNS, per germline. The CDR3 spells CASSGTELYEQYF. CDR3 in DNA: TGTGCCAGCAGTGGCACAGAACTCTACGAGCAGTACTTC.

In this sample, this clonotype turned up many times. The chain uses TRBV7-2 and TRBJ2-7; 8 bases fit TRBD1. The CDR3 sequence is 14 residues long. From germline, CDR1 is SGHTA and CDR2 FQGNSA. The J segment lost 2 bases and the V segment lost 9 bases, leaving 9 bases of the junction unmatched. The CDR3 DNA follows: TGTGCCAGTCTTCGCGGACAGGGAACCTACGAGCAGTACTTC. It yields the protein CASLRGQGTYEQYF.

This clonotype has a count of ten or more. The chain links TRBV6-1 to TRBJ2-5, with D unclear. The CDR3 sequence is 12 residues long. The germline V gene has CDR1 MNHNS and CDR2 SASEGT. With 6 bases removed from V and 2 bases from J, the gap between germline ends came to 7 bases. The CDR3 sequence: CASRSGQETQYF. The CDR3 DNA reads TGTGCCAGCAGGAGTGGTCAAGAGACCCAGTACTTC.

Many counts were recorded for this clonotype. The V call is TRBV7-3, the J call TRBJ1-1; D is perhaps TRBD1 (5 bases). The CDR3 extends over 14 amino acids. Trimming took 2 bases from V and 4 from J, leaving 11 bases between them. Germline CDR1 reads SGHTA; CDR2 reads FQGTGA. The CDR3: CASSLAGETTEAFF. The CDR3 DNA reads as TGTGCCAGCAGCTTAGCGGGGGAGACCACTGAAGCTTTCTTT. The variable domain in full, with the rest retrieved from reference TRBV7-3 and TRBJ1-1, is GAGVSQTPSNKVTEKGKYVELRCDPISGHTALYWYRQSLGQGPEFLIYFQGTGAADDSGLPNDRFFAVRPEGSVSTLKIQRTERGDSAVYLCASSLAGETTEAFFGQGTRLTVV.

This clonotype was seen only a few times. The chain is built from TRBV20-1 and TRBJ2-7; 10 bases are shared with TRBD2. The V and J ends lost 1 base and 6 bases, in that order; junction bases with no gene match: 12. The CDR3 extends over 16 amino acids. CDR1 and CDR2 from the germline V gene are DFQATT and SNEGSKA (reference sequence). For the CDR3, the DNA is TGCAGTGCTAGAGGCCTAGCGGGGGCCTTCGGGATCGAGCAGTACTTC. As protein: CSARGLAGAFGIEQYF.

This rearrangement joins TRBV18 to TRBJ2-7; TRBD1 matches 7 bases. There are 16 residues in the CDR3. The V and J ends lost 3 bases and 3 bases, in that order; junction bases with no gene match: 11. The germline gives CDR1 KGHSH, CDR2 LQKENI. CDR3 nucleotides: TGTGCCAGCTCACCTACCGCCGGGACAGTACACTACGAGCAGTACTTC. It translates to CASSPTAGTVHYEQYF.

A few counts support this clonotype. CDR3: CASSTGQGGNYGYTF. The DNA of the CDR3 is TGCGCCAGCAGCACGGGACAGGGAGGAAACTATGGCTACACCTTC. The chain links TRBV5-1 to TRBJ1-2, with 9 bases aligning to TRBD1. CDR1 and CDR2 from the germline V gene are SGHRS and YFSETQ. The length of the CDR3 is 15 residues. V was clipped by 4 bases and J by 2 bases; unmatched bases: 6.

The genes are TRBV11-1 and TRBJ2-2, with a possible D match to TRBD2 (5 bases). The V and J ends lost 0 bases and 6 bases respectively, with 8 bases between them. Germline CDR1 and CDR2: SGHAT and FQDESV (reference sequence). The CDR3 extends over 14 amino acids. CDR3 in DNA: TGTGCCAGCAGCTTAGCGGGGAGTGCCGGGGAGCTGTTTTTT. Amino acid sequence: CASSLAGSAGELFF.

Concerning this clonotype: A read error is possible here, since a much larger clone lies one base away. The V call is TRBV7-3, the J call TRBJ2-7, with D perhaps matching TRBD1 (6 bases). The CDR3 contains 12 residues. Germline V CDR1 and CDR2: SGHTA, FQGTGA. The germline V and J ends were trimmed by 5 bases and 5 bases, with 10 bases remaining between them. CDR3 amino acids: CASSQQGHEQYF. CDR3 nucleotides: TGTGCCAGCAGCCAACAGGGCCACGAGCAGTACTTC.

There are many counts of this clonotype. The chain combines TRBV2 with TRBJ1-5, with 8 bases that match TRBD1. The CDR3 sequence is 14 residues long. The germline CDR1 and CDR2 sequences are SNHLY and FYNNEI. Trimming removed 1 base from V and 6 bases from J; junction bases left unmatched: 2. CDR3 in amino acids: CASSEGTGFQPQHF. The CDR3 nucleotides read TGTGCCAGCAGTGAAGGGACAGGGTTTCAGCCCCAGCATTTT.

This clonotype was found many times. This rearrangement joins TRBV28 to TRBJ2-7; D unresolved. Between the trimmed V and J ends, which lost 3 bases and 1 base, there was a span of 13 bases. CDR1 is MDHEN, CDR2 SYDVKM, per germline. The CDR3 runs to 15 residues. The CDR3 is CASSFAEFPSYEQYF. CDR3 DNA sequence: TGTGCCAGCAGTTTTGCTGAATTCCCTTCCTACGAGCAGTACTTC.

The chain joins TRBV30 to TRBJ1-4; TRBD1 aligns across 7 bases. CDR1 and CDR2 from the germline V gene are GTSNPN and SVGIG (reference sequence). The CDR3 loop spans 16 amino acids. J was trimmed by 5 bases and V by 3 bases; bases with no gene match: 12. CDR3 in amino acids: CAWRRKWDSLNEKLFF. DNA for the CDR3: TGTGCCTGGAGAAGAAAATGGGACAGCCTAAATGAAAAACTGTTTTTT. The variable domain in full, with the rest retrieved from reference TRBV30 and TRBJ1-4, is SQTIHQWPATLVQPVGSPLSLECTVEGTSNPNLYWYRQAAGRGLQLLFYSVGIGQISSEVPQNLSASRPQDRQFILSSKKLLLSDSGFYLCAWRRKWDSLNEKLFFGSGTQLSVL.